A selection of T cell receptor beta chains follows, all from one sample in a study of blood T cell repertoires in COVID-19. TCRdb keeps only in-frame clones here, not all; method: immunoSEQ multiplex PCR. The top ten clones hold around 3.9% of a sample with about 350,000 clones, around nine tenths of them seen once. The sequenced material came from peripheral blood. The receptors were gathered from a woman between 55 and 75 years old with COVID-19, enrolled during active disease. CDR3s include the opening cysteine and the closing phenylalanine or tryptophan. Fields, in order: V gene, clone size, D gene, CDR3 length, J gene, CDR3 protein, CDR3 DNA. A D gene is named only where the DNA matches it firmly. Rows give clone size only sometimes, using once, few, many, or a class for an expanded clone.

>TRBV5-1|.|.|14|TRBJ1-1
CASSPSQGYTEAFF
TGCGCCAGCAGCCCGAGTCAGGGGTACACTGAAGCTTTCTTT
>TRBV3-1/TRBV3-2|.|TRBD2|17|TRBJ2-2
CASSQGLASGEAGELFF
TGTGCCAGCAGCCAAGGGTTAGCGAGCGGGGAAGCCGGGGAGCTGTTTTTT
>TRBV10-2|.|.|15|TRBJ1-3
CASSPGFPSGNTIYF
TGCGCCAGCAGTCCAGGGTTCCCCTCTGGAAACACCATATATTTT
>TRBV4-2|.|TRBD2|15|TRBJ2-7
CASSQEGAGGYEQYF
TGTGCCAGCAGCCAAGAAGGAGCGGGAGGCTACGAGCAGTACTTC
>TRBV7-2|.|.|14|TRBJ1-1
CASRNNGGTYEAFF
TGTGCCAGCAGAAACAATGGGGGGACTTATGAAGCTTTCTTT
>TRBV28|.|TRBD1|14|TRBJ1-4
CASNLGQGYEKLFF
TGTGCCAGCAACCTAGGACAGGGATATGAAAAACTGTTTTTT
>TRBV2|.|.|14|TRBJ2-3
CASSLGLNTDTQYF
TGTGCCAGCAGTTTGGGACTCAACACAGATACGCAGTATTTT
>TRBV5-1|.|TRBD2|16|TRBJ2-3
CASSFLAGSSTDTQYF
TGCGCCAGCAGCTTCCTAGCGGGGTCTAGCACAGATACGCAGTATTTT
>TRBV19|.|TRBD1|14|TRBJ1-1
CASSIQGAATEAFF
TGTGCCAGTAGTATCCAGGGGGCTGCTACTGAAGCTTTCTTT
>TRBV2|.|.|14|TRBJ1-1
CASSEPERNTEAFF
TGTGCCAGCAGTGAACCGGAGCGGAACACTGAAGCTTTCTTT
>TRBV2|.|TRBD1|19|TRBJ1-2
CASSLRGGRGTGGRSGYTF
TGTGCCAGCAGCCTAAGAGGCGGGCGAGGGACAGGGGGAAGAAGTGGCTACACCTTC
>TRBV5-1|once|TRBD2|18|TRBJ2-1
CASSLASGGVSPYNEQFF
TGCGCCAGCAGCTTGGCTAGCGGGGGGGTCTCCCCCTACAATGAGCAGTTCTTC
>TRBV2|.|TRBD1|14|TRBJ1-5
CASSLQGLNQPQHF
TGTGCCAGCAGTTTACAGGGGTTAAATCAGCCCCAGCATTTT
>TRBV2|.|.|13|TRBJ1-2
CATSGGGANGYTF
TGTGCCACTTCTGGGGGGGGCGCAAACGGCTACACCTTC
>TRBV28|.|TRBD1|14|TRBJ1-4
CASGNRGPSEKLFF
TGTGCCAGCGGAAACAGGGGGCCCAGCGAAAAACTGTTTTTT
>TRBV28|once|.|13|TRBJ2-1
CASSLSKGGEQFF
TGTGCCAGCAGTTTGTCCAAAGGGGGTGAGCAGTTCTTC
>TRBV7-9|.|.|14|TRBJ2-1
CASSSGSSYNEQFF
TGTGCCAGCAGCTCAGGGTCCTCCTACAATGAGCAGTTCTTC
>TRBV4-1|once|.|13|TRBJ1-1
CATKSGSNTEAFF
TGCGCCACCAAGTCAGGGTCTAACACTGAAGCTTTCTTT
>TRBV28|once|TRBD2|15|TRBJ2-7
CASSSTSGGLHEQYF
TGTGCCAGCAGTTCGACTAGCGGGGGGTTGCACGAGCAGTACTTC
>TRBV6-5|.|.|13|TRBJ2-5
CASQLGEAETQYF
TGTGCCAGCCAGTTAGGGGAGGCAGAGACCCAGTACTTC
>TRBV19|.|.|15|TRBJ1-4
CASSISRQVNEKLFF
TGTGCCAGTAGTATATCTAGACAGGTTAATGAAAAACTGTTTTTT
>TRBV30|.|.|13|TRBJ2-1
CAWSVGGGFVQFF
TGTGCCTGGAGTGTCGGAGGAGGGTTCGTACAGTTCTTC
>TRBV7-2|.|.|13|TRBJ1-1
CASSLGQNTEAFF
TGTGCCAGCAGCTTAGGGCAGAACACTGAAGCTTTCTTT
>TRBV28|.|TRBD1|18|TRBJ2-1
CASSLVGAGTGGYNEQFF
TGTGCCAGCAGTTTAGTCGGGGCGGGGACAGGGGGTTACAATGAGCAGTTCTTC
>TRBV10-3|.|TRBD1|15|TRBJ1-2
CAIRETDREDYGYTF
TGTGCCATCAGGGAAACAGACAGGGAAGACTATGGCTACACCTTC
>TRBV11-3|.|TRBD2|16|TRBJ2-7
CASSDRTSGGDYEQYF
TGTGCCAGCAGCGACAGGACTAGCGGGGGGGACTACGAGCAGTACTTC
>TRBV29-1|.|TRBD1|13|TRBJ1-1
CSVSTGGGTEAFF
TGCAGCGTAAGTACAGGGGGCGGCACTGAAGCTTTCTTT
>TRBV4-2|few|TRBD1|16|TRBJ1-5
CASSQDQTGGGQPQHF
TGTGCCAGCAGCCAAGATCAGACAGGGGGAGGTCAGCCCCAGCATTTT
>TRBV5-4|.|TRBD1|18|TRBJ1-6
CASSLKLTGRGDNSPLHF
TGTGCCAGCAGCCTAAAACTGACAGGGAGAGGAGATAATTCACCCCTCCACTTT